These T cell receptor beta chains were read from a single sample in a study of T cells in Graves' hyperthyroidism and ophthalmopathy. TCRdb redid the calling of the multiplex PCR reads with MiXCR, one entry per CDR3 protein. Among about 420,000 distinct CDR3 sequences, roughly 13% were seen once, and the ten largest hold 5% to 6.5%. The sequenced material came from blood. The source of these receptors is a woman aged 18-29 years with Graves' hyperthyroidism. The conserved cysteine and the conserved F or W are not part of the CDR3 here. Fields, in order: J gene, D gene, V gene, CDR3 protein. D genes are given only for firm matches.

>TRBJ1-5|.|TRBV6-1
ASSRVGSGNQPQH
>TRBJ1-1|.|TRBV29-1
SVVPASQNTEAF
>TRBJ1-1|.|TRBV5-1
ASSLQGYTEAF
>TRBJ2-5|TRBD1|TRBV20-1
SASLGQGKETQY
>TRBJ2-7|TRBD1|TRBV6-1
ASSDSRDRNSYEQY
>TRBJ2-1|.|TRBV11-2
ASSSYRERGGNEQF
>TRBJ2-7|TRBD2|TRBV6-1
ASSDQAGGPHEQY
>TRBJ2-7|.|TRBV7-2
ASGGLNSYEQY
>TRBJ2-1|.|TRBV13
ASSLGAGRNEQF
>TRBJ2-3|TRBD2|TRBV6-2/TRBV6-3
ASSYPRGGSNVDTQY
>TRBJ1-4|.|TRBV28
ASRPGGTNEKLF
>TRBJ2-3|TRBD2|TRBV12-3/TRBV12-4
ASSPPGGAGVLLGTQY
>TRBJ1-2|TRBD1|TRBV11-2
VSSLEPYTGGKDGYT
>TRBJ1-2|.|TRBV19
ASSMVGAGVDGYT
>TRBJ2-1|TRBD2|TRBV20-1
SVASGSRYNEQF
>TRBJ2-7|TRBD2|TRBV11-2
ASRPTSGSTHEQY
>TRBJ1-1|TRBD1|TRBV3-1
ASGGTGRYMNTEAF
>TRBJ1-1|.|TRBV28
ASSSYGGGNTEAF
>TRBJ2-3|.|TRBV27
ASQSWDSTDTQY
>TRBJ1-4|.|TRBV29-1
SVSAGTREKLF
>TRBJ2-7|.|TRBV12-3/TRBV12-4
TSSLAETLGTYEQY
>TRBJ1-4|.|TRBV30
AWSVNEKLF
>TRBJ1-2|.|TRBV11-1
ASSPRLGQAGTYGYT
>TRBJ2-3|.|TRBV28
ASGGRSTDTQY
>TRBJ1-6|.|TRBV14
ASSQEVGNSPLH
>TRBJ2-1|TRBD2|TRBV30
AWNPPGLAVYNEQF
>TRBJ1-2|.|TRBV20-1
SARDLWTDPYGYT
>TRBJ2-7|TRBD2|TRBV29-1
SVELAGAYGQY
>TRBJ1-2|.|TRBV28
ASGPMEHYGYT
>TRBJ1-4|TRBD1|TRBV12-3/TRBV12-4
ASSPYRGPNEKLF
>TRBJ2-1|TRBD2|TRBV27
ASSRGTSVYEQF
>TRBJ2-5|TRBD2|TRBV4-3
ASSPERGQGTQY
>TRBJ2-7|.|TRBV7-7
ASSLGVFHEQY
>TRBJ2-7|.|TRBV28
ASRYRGEQY
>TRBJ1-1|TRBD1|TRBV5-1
ASSSPGTGTMNTEAF
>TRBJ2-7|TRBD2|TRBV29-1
SVEEPGLAGGPLGYEQY
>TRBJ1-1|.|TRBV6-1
ATRTLGGRWTEAF